The entry below describes one T cell receptor beta chain. Antigen: not known. This CDR3 region has 16 residues. V gave up 9 bases and J gave up 2 bases; unmatched junction bases: 5. Germline CDR1 KGHDR, CDR2 SFDVKD. The source of the sample is a study of blood T cells in healthy people across ages. Through a sample-barcoded 5' primer and a J-beta primer mix, a second PCR was run for roughly 7 to 12 cycles. Every cDNA was tagged by a template-switch adaptor with 12 random nucleotides. MiXCR, run by TCRdb on the 5' RACE reads, gives a single entry per CDR3 protein. The sample lists more than 700,000 distinct CDR3 sequences; about 53% were seen once. Study-wide findings and caveats: More naive CD4+ cells and higher diversity were found in long-lived than in aged donors. Measured against age, TCR beta diversity per million T cells decreased in a roughly linear manner. The CMV status of each donor remained undetermined, and this could have confounded shifts in expanded clonotypes.

The material sequenced was blood. The TCR comes from a man at least 80 years old in good health. This chain connects TRBV24-1 to TRBJ2-3, with 15 bases that match TRBD2. The CDR3 here is CATARTSGRDTDTQYF. The CDR3, as DNA: TGTGCCACCGCACGGACTAGCGGGAGGGACACAGATACGCAGTATTTT.